Shown below are 18 T cell receptor beta chains from a single sample sequenced in a study of beta chain features in type 1 diabetes. Study conclusions and caveats: TCRB CDR3s from Type 1 diabetes patients were moderately but significantly shorter in all four CD4+ subsets.

What these receptors recognize is not known. Since all of the isolated RNA was reverse transcribed, expressed TCRB transcripts were what got sequenced. Using immunoSEQ multiplex PCR, the repertoire was profiled, and TCRdb retains in-frame clones only, with some absent. This table has about 740,000 clones, 13% appearing once. Sequenced sample: naive CD4+ T cells from blood. The receptors were gathered from a man aged 18 to 29 with type 1 diabetes.

The chain links TRBV6-5 to TRBJ1-1, with D possibly matching TRBD1 (6 bases). Germline CDR1 reads MNHEY; CDR2 reads SVGAGI. This CDR3 has 14 amino acids. Deletions cut 2 bases from V and 4 bases from J, with 11 bases between. The CDR3 nucleotides are TGTGCCAGCAGTTACCACAGGGTGGGCACTGAAGCTTTCTTT. This sequence encodes CASSYHRVGTEAFF.

The chain uses TRBV7-6 and TRBJ2-3; 8 bases align to TRBD2. J lost 3 bases, V lost 3 bases, and 5 bases had no gene match. Germline CDR1 and CDR2: SGHVS and FNYEAQ. This CDR3 is built from 15 residues. This CDR3 reads CASSFIGGATDTQYF. As DNA, the CDR3 is TGTGCCAGCAGCTTCATCGGGGGGGCAACAGATACGCAGTATTTT.

This sequence joins TRBV27 and TRBJ2-6; possibly TRBD2 for D (5 bases). This CDR3 comprises 18 residues. Trimming took 2 bases from V and 0 from J, leaving 14 bases between them. Looked up from germline, CDR1 is MNHEY and CDR2 is SMNVEV (reference sequence). This CDR3 reads CASSLREGYYSGANVLTF. CDR3 nucleotides: TGTGCCAGCAGTTTACGAGAGGGCTACTACTCTGGGGCCAACGTCCTGACTTTC.

The DNA of the CDR3 is TGTGCCAGCAATACGAACAGGGGAAACGGAGAGACCCAGTACTTC. Translated: CASNTNRGNGETQYF. The rearrangement joins TRBV6-5 to TRBJ2-5; 7 bases match TRBD1. This CDR3 comprises 15 residues. J lost 4 bases, V lost 7 bases, and 12 bases had no gene match. The germline V gene has CDR1 MNHEY and CDR2 SVGAGI.

This clone appeared a few times. J is TRBJ2-6 and V is TRBV11-1, with 8 bases lining up with TRBD1. Trimming at V came to 3 bases and at J to 1 base, leaving 2 bases not matched to a gene. The CDR3 has 16 residues. Germline loops: CDR1 SGHAT, CDR2 FQDESV (reference sequence). Here the CDR3 reads CASSLDRASGANVLTF. Written as DNA, the CDR3 is TGTGCCAGCAGCTTGGACAGGGCATCTGGGGCCAACGTCCTGACTTTC.

This clone was counted a few times. The chain couples TRBV15 to TRBJ2-7; D tentatively fits TRBD1 or TRBD2 (5 bases each). Germline V gives CDR1 LNHNV, CDR2 YYDKDF (reference sequence). The CDR3 extends over 17 amino acids. Trimming took 4 bases from V and 3 from J, leaving 22 bases between them. This CDR3 is CATSNRDPLDPLYEQYF. The DNA of the CDR3 is TGTGCCACCAGCAACCGGGACCCCCTAGACCCTCTCTACGAGCAGTACTTC.

The chain employs TRBV28 and TRBJ1-4; tentative D call: TRBD1 (5 bases). CDR1 is MDHEN, CDR2 SYDVKM, per germline. This CDR3 has 14 amino acids. V was shortened by 6 bases and J by 8 bases, with 16 bases between the two germline ends. The CDR3 sequence: CASRLQGRREKLFF. The CDR3 DNA follows: TGTGCCAGCAGACTCCAGGGTCGTCGGGAAAAACTGTTTTTT.

This chain uses TRBV11-2 with TRBJ2-1; 8 bases align to TRBD2. The CDR3 contains 15 residues. V lost 1 base to trimming and J lost 4 bases; unmatched junction nucleotides: 3. The V gene's germline CDR1 is SGHAT and CDR2 FQNNGV. The CDR3 protein is CASSLVRGGYNEQFF. Here the CDR3 DNA reads TGTGCCAGCAGCTTAGTACGGGGGGGTTACAATGAGCAGTTCTTC.

This clone turned up a few times. The chain is built from TRBV4-1 and TRBJ1-1; D remains ambiguous. V was shortened by 3 bases and J by 0 bases, with 14 bases between the two germline ends. Germline lookup yields CDR1 MGHRA and CDR2 YSYEKL. The CDR3 extends over 16 amino acids. The CDR3 region is CASSQDPGPLNTEAFF. The CDR3 DNA sequence: TGCGCCAGCAGCCAGGACCCGGGCCCCTTGAACACTGAAGCTTTCTTT.

A note on this clone: This sample includes further DNA sequences coding for the same CDR3. This rearrangement joins TRBV25-1 to TRBJ1-6; D is possibly TRBD1 (5 bases). V was pared by 2 bases and J by 6 bases, with 5 bases between. Germline V gene lookup returns CDR1 MGHDK and CDR2 SYGVNS. CDR3 length equals 13 residues. CDR3 residues: CASSEGGNSPLHF. The CDR3 coding sequence is TGTGCCAGCAGTGAAGGGGGTAATTCACCCCTCCACTTT.

The chain has TRBV28 and TRBJ2-7; D perhaps matches TRBD1 (6 bases). V gave up 7 bases and J gave up 4 bases, with 14 bases separating them. This CDR3 contains 13 residues. Per the germline V gene, CDR1 is MDHEN and CDR2 is SYDVKM. CDR3 in amino acids: CASNLDRKYEQYF. The CDR3 DNA is TGTGCCAGCAACCTGGACAGAAAATACGAGCAGTACTTC.

There are a few counts of this clone. The CDR3 region is CASSLGVGSYNEQFF. The DNA of the CDR3 is TGCGCCAGCAGCTTGGGAGTGGGCTCCTACAATGAGCAGTTCTTC. The V call is TRBV5-1, the J call TRBJ2-1; D not certain. The CDR3 consists of 15 residues. V was cut by 0 bases and J by 0 bases, with 7 bases left in between. Per the germline V gene, CDR1 is SGHRS and CDR2 is YFSETQ.

This clone was seen a handful of times. The chain is built from TRBV5-1 and TRBJ2-1; TRBD1 might be the D (6 bases). Germline CDR1 is SGHRS and CDR2 is YFSETQ. V gave up 2 bases and J gave up 10 bases, with 10 bases separating them. This CDR3 comprises 12 residues. CDR3 nucleotide sequence: TGCGCCAGCAGCTTTAGACAGGTAGAGCAGTTCTTC. Residues: CASSFRQVEQFF.

This clone was recorded a few times. This chain links TRBV13 with TRBJ2-7; D is unclear. With 1 base removed from V and 9 bases from J, the gap between germline ends came to 10 bases. Germline lookup yields CDR1 PRHDT and CDR2 FYEKMQ (reference sequence). The CDR3 spans 12 residues. The CDR3 sequence is CASSLARIGQYF. CDR3 in DNA: TGTGCCAGCAGCTTAGCCAGGATAGGGCAGTACTTC.

This chain joins TRBV9 and TRBJ1-4; D uncertain. Trimming left V 2 bases short and J 3 bases short, with 8 bases between. There are 14 residues in the CDR3. Per germline, CDR1 SGDLS and CDR2 YYNGEE. The CDR3 reads CASSVGGANEKLFF. CDR3 sequence (DNA): TGTGCCAGCAGCGTTGGAGGAGCTAATGAAAAACTGTTTTTT.

There are a few counts of this clone. The chain combines TRBV7-8 with TRBJ1-2, with D possibly TRBD1 on 6 matching bases. Germline V CDR1 and CDR2: SGHVS, FQNEAQ. V was trimmed by 5 bases and J by 4 bases, leaving 17 bases between them. This CDR3 has 15 residues. The CDR3 DNA is TGTGCCAGCAGCCCTGCGGGGGGCGCGGTCTATGGCTACACCTTC. This encodes CASSPAGGAVYGYTF.

The J gene is TRBJ2-2, the V gene TRBV19; weak D call: TRBD2 (6 bases). The germline gives CDR1 LNHDA, CDR2 SQIVND (reference sequence). CDR3 size: 13 residues. Trimming took off 9 bases at V and 5 bases at J, with 13 bases between the two ends. Here the CDR3 reads CASTSTGTGELFF. In DNA form, the CDR3 reads TGTGCCAGCACTAGCACTGGGACCGGGGAGCTGTTTTTT.

This clone has more than one count but fewer than ten. V gene TRBV19 combines with J gene TRBJ2-3, with D perhaps matching TRBD1 (6 bases). This CDR3 comprises 17 residues. Per the germline V gene, CDR1 is LNHDA and CDR2 is SQIVND (reference sequence). Trimming took 3 bases from V and 3 from J, leaving 19 bases between them. CDR3 loop: CASSMPSKTGRTDTQYF. CDR3 in DNA: TGTGCCAGTAGTATGCCCTCCAAAACAGGGCGTACAGATACGCAGTATTTT.